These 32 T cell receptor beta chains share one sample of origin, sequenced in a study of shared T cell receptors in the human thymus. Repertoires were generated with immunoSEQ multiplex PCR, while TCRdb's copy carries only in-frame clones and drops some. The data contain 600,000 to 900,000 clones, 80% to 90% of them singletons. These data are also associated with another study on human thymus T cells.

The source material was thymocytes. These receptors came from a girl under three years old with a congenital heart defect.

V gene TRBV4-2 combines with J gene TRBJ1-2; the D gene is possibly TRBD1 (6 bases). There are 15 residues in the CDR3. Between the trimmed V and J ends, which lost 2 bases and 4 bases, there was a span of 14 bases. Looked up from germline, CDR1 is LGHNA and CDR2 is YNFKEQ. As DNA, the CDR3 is TGTGCCAGCAGCCAACTTAGGGGGACCCTCTATGGCTACACCTTC. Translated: CASSQLRGTLYGYTF.

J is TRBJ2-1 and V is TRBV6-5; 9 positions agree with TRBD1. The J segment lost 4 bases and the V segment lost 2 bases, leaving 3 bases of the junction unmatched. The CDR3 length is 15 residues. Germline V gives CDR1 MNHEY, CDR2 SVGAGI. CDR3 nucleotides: TGTGCCAGCAGTTACGGACAGGGGCCATACAATGAGCAGTTCTTC. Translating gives CASSYGQGPYNEQFF.

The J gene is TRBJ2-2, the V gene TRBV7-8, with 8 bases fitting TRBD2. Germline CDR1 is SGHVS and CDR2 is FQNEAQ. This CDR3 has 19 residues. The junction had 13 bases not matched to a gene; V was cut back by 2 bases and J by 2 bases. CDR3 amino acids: CASSLYESREGTNTGELFF. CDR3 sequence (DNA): TGTGCCAGCAGCTTATACGAGTCTCGGGAGGGGACAAACACCGGGGAGCTGTTTTTT.

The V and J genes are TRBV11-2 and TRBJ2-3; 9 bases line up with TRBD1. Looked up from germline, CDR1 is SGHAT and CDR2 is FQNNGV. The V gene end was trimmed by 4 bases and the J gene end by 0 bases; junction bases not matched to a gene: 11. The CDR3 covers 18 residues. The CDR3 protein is CASSSLRDRASSTDTQYF. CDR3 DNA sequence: TGTGCCAGCAGCTCATTAAGGGACAGGGCCTCTAGCACAGATACGCAGTATTTT.

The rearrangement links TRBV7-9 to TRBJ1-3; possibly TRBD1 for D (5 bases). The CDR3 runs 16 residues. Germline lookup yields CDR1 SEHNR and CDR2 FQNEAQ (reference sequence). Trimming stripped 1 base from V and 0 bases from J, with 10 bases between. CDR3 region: CASSLVGGDSGNTIYF. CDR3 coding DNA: TGTGCCAGCAGCTTAGTTGGGGGGGACTCTGGAAACACCATATATTTT.

CDR3 nucleotides: TGCAGGGGCAGGGGGTACTATGGCTACACCTTC. Residues: CRGRGYYGYTF. J is TRBJ1-2 and V is TRBV20-1, with 7 bases identical to TRBD1. CDR1 and CDR2 (germline): DFQATT, SNEGSKA (reference sequence). This CDR3 is built from 11 residues.

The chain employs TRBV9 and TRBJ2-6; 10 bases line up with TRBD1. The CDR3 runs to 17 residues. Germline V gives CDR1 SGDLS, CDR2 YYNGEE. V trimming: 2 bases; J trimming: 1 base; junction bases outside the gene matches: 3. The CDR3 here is CASSVPGQGSGANVLTF. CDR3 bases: TGTGCCAGCAGCGTTCCGGGACAGGGGTCTGGGGCCAACGTCCTGACTTTC.

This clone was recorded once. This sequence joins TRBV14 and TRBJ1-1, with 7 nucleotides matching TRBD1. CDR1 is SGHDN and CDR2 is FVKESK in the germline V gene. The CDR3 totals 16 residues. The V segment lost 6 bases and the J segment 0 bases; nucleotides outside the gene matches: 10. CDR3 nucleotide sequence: TGTGCCAGCAGTCATACAGGGGATTCGATGAACACTGAAGCTTTCTTT. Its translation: CASSHTGDSMNTEAFF.

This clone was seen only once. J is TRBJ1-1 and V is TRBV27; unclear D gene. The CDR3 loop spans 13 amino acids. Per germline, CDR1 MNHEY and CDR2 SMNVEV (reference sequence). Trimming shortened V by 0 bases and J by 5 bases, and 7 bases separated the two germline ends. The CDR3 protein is CASSLSYWTEAFF. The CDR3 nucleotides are TGTGCCAGCAGTTTATCCTATTGGACTGAAGCTTTCTTT.

CDR3 coding DNA: TGCGCCAGCAGCTTGTTGATCAGACAAGAGACCCAGTACTTC. Protein sequence: CASSLLIRQETQYF. The rearrangement links TRBV5-1 to TRBJ2-5; no reliable D call. This CDR3 region has 14 residues. CDR1 and CDR2 (germline): SGHRS, YFSETQ. The V end was cut by 1 base, the J end by 2 bases, with 9 bases between. The whole variable domain, filled in from reference TRBV5-1 and TRBJ2-5, reads KAGVTQTPRYLIKTRGQQVTLSCSPISGHRSVSWYQQTPGQGLQFLFEYFSETQRNKGNFPGRFSGRQFSNSRSEMNVSTLELGDSALYLCASSLLIRQETQYFGPGTRLLVL.

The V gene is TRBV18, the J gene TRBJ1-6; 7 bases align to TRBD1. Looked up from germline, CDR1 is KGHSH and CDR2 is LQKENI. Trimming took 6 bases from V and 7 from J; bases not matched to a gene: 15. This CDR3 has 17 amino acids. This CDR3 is CASSHRGGRAWNSPLHF. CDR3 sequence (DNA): TGTGCCAGCTCCCACCGAGGGGGCCGGGCGTGGAATTCACCCCTCCACTTT.

The CDR3 region has the DNA TGTGCCAGCAGTTTAAAACCTAGTAACTATGGCTACACCTTC. It is translated as CASSLKPSNYGYTF. This chain connects TRBV27 to TRBJ1-2; D remains ambiguous. This CDR3 comprises 14 residues. Germline loops: CDR1 MNHEY, CDR2 SMNVEV (reference sequence). V was trimmed by 2 bases and J by 1 base, leaving 8 bases between them.

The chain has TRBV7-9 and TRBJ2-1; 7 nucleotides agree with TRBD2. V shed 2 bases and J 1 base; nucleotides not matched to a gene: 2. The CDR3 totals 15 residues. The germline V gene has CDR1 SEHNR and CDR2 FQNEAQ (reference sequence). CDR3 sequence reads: CASSLWGGSYNEQFF. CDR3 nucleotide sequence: TGTGCCAGCAGCTTATGGGGGGGATCCTACAATGAGCAGTTCTTC.

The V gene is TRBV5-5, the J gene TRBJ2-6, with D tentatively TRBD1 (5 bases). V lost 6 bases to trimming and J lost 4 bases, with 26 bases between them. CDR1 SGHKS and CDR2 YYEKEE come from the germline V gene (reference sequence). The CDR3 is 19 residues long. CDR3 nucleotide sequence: TGTGCCAGCACCCCTTGGAGTCTCGCCCAGGGATCCGGGGCCAACGTCCTGACTTTC. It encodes CASTPWSLAQGSGANVLTF.

CDR3 bases: TGTGCCATCAGTGACTTTGGATTTCCGGGACAGGATCTCTACGAGCAGTACTTC. Its protein product is CAISDFGFPGQDLYEQYF. V and J are TRBV10-3 and TRBJ2-7; 8 bases agree with TRBD1. V dropped 3 bases and J dropped 3; count of bases not matched to a gene: 16. The CDR3 covers 18 residues. The germline V gene encodes CDR1 ENHRY and CDR2 SYGVKD.

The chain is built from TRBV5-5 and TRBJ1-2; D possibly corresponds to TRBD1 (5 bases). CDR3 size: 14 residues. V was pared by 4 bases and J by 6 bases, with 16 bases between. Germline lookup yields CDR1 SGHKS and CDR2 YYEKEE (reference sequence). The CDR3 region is CASSRRRGGDGYTF. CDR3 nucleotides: TGTGCCAGCAGCCGGAGACGGGGAGGGGATGGCTACACCTTC.

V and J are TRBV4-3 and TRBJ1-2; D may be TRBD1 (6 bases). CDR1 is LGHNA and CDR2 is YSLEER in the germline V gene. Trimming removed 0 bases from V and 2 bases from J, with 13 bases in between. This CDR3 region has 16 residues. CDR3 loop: CASSQEAQGPNYGYTF. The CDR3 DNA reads TGCGCCAGCAGCCAAGAAGCACAGGGCCCGAACTATGGCTACACCTTC.

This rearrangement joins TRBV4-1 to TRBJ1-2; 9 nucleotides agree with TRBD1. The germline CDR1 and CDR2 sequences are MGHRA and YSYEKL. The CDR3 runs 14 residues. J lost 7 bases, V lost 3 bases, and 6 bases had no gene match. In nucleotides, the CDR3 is TGCGCCAGCAGCCATCAGGGACAGGGTTCTGGCTACACCTTC. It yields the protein CASSHQGQGSGYTF.

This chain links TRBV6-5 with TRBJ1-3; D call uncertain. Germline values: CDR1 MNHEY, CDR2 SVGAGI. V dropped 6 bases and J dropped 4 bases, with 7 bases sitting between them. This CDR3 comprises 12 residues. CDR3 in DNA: TGTGCCAGCAGAGCACCCGGAAACACCATATATTTT. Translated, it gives CASRAPGNTIYF.

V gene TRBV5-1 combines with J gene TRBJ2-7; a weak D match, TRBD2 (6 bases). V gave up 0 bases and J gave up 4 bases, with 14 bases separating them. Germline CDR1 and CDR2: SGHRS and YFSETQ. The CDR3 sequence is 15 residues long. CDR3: CASSLAMSRGYEQYF. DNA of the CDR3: TGCGCCAGCAGCTTGGCAATGTCTCGGGGGTACGAGCAGTACTTC.

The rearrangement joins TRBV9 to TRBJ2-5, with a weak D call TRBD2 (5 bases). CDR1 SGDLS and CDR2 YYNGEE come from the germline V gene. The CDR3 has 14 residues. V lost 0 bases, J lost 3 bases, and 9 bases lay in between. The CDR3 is CASSVEGSEETQYF. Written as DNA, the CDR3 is TGTGCCAGCAGCGTAGAAGGTAGCGAAGAGACCCAGTACTTC.

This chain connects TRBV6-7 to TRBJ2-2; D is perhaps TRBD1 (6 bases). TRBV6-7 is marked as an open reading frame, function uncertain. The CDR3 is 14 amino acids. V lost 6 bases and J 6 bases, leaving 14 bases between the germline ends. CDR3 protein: CASSPTGFAGELFF. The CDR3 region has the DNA TGTGCCAGCAGCCCGACAGGTTTTGCCGGGGAGCTGTTTTTT.

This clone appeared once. As DNA, the CDR3 is TGCAGCGTTGATTTCGGGGAAACCTACGAGCAGTACTTC. Translation: CSVDFGETYEQYF. The chain joins TRBV29-1 to TRBJ2-7; D might be TRBD2 (5 bases). The CDR3 extends over 13 amino acids. Germline V gene data show CDR1 as SQVTM and CDR2 as ANQGSEA. V shed 3 bases and J shed 2 bases, with 11 bases lying between them.

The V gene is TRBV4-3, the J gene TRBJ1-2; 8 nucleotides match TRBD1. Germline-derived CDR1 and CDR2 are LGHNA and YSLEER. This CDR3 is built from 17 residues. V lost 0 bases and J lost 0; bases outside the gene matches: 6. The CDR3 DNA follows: TGCGCCAGCAGCCAAGATGACAGGGGAAAGGCTAACTATGGCTACACCTTC. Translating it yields CASSQDDRGKANYGYTF.

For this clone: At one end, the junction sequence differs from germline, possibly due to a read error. CDR3 DNA sequence: TGCGCCAGCAGCGGAAGGACTGCCGGACGCTCCTCAAGCTTC. The encoded protein is CASSGRTAGRSSSF. The chain uses TRBV5-1 and TRBJ1-2; D is unclear. Germline V gene lookup returns CDR1 SGHRS and CDR2 YFSETQ. The CDR3 runs 14 residues.

The CDR3 loop is CASSERGQGPGNTIYF. CDR3 nucleotides: TGTGCCAGCAGTGAAAGAGGACAGGGGCCTGGAAACACCATATATTTT. The chain combines TRBV2 with TRBJ1-3; 9 nucleotides match TRBD1. Trimming at V came to 2 bases and at J to 2 bases, leaving 4 bases not matched to a gene. Germline values: CDR1 SNHLY, CDR2 FYNNEI. This CDR3 contains 16 residues. The full variable domain, completed using reference TRBV2 and TRBJ1-3, is EPEVTQTPSHQVTQMGQEVILRCVPISNHLYFYWYRQILGQKVEFLVSFYNNEISEKSEIFDDQFSVERPDGSNFTLKIRSTKLEDSAMYFCASSERGQGPGNTIYFGEGSWLTVV.

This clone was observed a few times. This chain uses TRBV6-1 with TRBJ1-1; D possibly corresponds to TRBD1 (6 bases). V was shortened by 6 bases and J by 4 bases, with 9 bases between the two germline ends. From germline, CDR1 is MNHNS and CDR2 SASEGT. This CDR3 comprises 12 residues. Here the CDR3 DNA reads TGTGCCAGCAGGAGGGGGGGCACTGAAGCTTTCTTT. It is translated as CASRRGGTEAFF.

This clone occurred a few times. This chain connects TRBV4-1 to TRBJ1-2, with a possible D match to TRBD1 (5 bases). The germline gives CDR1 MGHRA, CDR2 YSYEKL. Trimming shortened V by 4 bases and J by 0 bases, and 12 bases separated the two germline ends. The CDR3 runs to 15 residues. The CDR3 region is CASSPRQRTNYGYTF. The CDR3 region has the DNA TGCGCCAGCAGCCCACGACAGCGCACTAACTATGGCTACACCTTC.

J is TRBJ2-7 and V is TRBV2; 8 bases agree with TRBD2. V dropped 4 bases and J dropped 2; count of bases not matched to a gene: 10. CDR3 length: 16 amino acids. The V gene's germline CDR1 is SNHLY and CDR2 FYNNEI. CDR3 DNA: TGTGCCAGCAGTGCATTTCTCGGGGGGGAGGCCTACGAGCAGTACTTC. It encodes CASSAFLGGEAYEQYF.

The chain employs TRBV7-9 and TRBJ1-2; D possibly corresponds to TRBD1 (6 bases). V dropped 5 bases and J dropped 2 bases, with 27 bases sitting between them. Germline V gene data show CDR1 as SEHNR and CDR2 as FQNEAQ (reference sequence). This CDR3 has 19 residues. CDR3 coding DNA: TGTGCCAGCAGCCCCCGGGGCGTGGACAGCCAGCGGATAAACTATGGCTACACCTTC. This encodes CASSPRGVDSQRINYGYTF.

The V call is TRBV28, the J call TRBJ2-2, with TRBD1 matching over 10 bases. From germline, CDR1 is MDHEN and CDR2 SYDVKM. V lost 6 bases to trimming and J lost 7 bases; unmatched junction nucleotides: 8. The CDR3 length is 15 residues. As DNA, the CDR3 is TGTGCCAGCAGCATAGGGGGACAGGGGCACGGGGAGCTGTTTTTT. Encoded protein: CASSIGGQGHGELFF.

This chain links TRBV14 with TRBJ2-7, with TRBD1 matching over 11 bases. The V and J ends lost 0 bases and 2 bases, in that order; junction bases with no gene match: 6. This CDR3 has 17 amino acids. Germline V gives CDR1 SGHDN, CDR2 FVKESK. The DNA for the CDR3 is TGTGCCAGCAGCCAAGATAAGGGGGACAGGGGGACCTACGAGCAGTACTTC. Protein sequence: CASSQDKGDRGTYEQYF. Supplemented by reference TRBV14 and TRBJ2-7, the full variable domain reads EAGVTQFPSHSVIEKGQTVTLRCDPISGHDNLYWYRRVMGKEIKFLLHFVKESKQDESGMPNNRFLAERTGGTYSTLKVQPAELEDSGVYFCASSQDKGDRGTYEQYFGPGTRLTVT.